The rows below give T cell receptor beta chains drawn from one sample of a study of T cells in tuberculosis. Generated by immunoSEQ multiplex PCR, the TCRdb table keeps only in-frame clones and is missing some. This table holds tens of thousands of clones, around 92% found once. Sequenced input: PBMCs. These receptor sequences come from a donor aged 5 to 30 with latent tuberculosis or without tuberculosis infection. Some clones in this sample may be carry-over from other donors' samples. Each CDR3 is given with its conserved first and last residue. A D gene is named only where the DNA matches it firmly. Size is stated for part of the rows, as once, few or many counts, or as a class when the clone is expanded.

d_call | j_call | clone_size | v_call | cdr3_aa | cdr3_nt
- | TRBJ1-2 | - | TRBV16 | CASSQSTVGTDGYTF | TGTGCCAGCAGCCAATCCACAGTGGGTACAGATGGCTACACCTTC
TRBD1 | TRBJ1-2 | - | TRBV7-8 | CASSRTGGDGYTF | TGTGCCAGCAGCCGGACAGGGGGTGATGGCTACACCTTC
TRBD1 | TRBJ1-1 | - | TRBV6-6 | CASRDRGGLATEAFF | TGTGCCAGCAGGGACAGGGGTGGTTTGGCCACTGAAGCTTTCTTT
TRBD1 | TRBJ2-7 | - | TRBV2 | CASMDRGLSEQYF | TGTGCCAGCATGGACAGGGGGCTTTCCGAGCAGTACTTC
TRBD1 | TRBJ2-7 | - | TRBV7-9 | CASSRLRDRGAYEQYF | TGTGCCAGCAGCCGCCTCCGGGACAGGGGGGCCTACGAGCAGTACTTC
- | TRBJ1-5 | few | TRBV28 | CASSFRQASQPQHF | TGTGCCAGCAGTTTCCGGCAGGCCTCTCAGCCCCAGCATTTT
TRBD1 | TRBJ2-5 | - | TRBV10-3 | CAISRTGEGEETQYF | TGTGCCATCAGTAGGACAGGCGAAGGCGAAGAGACCCAGTACTTC
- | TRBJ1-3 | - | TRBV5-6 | CASSPRGSGNTIYF | TGTGCCAGCAGCCCCCGAGGCTCTGGAAACACCATATATTTT
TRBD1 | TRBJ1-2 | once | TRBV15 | CATGEGANQTNYGYTF | TGTGCCACCGGTGAGGGGGCGAATCAAACTAACTATGGCTACACCTTC
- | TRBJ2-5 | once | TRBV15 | CATLARGHLQETQYF | TGTGCCACTCTAGCCCGGGGACACCTCCAAGAGACCCAGTACTTC
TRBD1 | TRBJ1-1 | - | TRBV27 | CASSSGDRGGAEAFF | TGTGCCAGCAGTTCGGGGGACAGGGGGGGCGCTGAAGCTTTCTTT
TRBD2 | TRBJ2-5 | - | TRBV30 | CAWSSPGLAGGRGETQYF | TGTGCCTGGAGCTCACCGGGACTAGCGGGAGGAAGGGGGGAGACCCAGTACTTC
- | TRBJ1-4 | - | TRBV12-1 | CASSSPGQGYEKLFF | TGTGCCAGCAGCTCCCCGGGACAGGGGTATGAAAAACTGTTTTTT
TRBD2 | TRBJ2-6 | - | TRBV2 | CASRWGGSGANVLTF | TGTGCCAGCAGGTGGGGGGGCTCTGGGGCCAACGTCCTGACTTTC
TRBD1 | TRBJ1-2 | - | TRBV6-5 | CASKSGGRGYTF | TGTGCCAGCAAGTCAGGGGGCAGGGGCTACACCTTC
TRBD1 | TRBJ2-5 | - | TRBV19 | CASSIGTVQETQYF | TGTGCCAGTAGTATTGGGACAGTTCAAGAGACCCAGTACTTC
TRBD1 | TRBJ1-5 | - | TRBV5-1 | CASSLGTGRNQPQHF | TGCGCCAGCAGCTTGGGGACAGGGCGGAATCAGCCCCAGCATTTT
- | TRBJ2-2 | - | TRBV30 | CAWRDWRLGGELFF | TGTGCCTGGAGGGACTGGCGGTTAGGCGGGGAGCTGTTTTTT
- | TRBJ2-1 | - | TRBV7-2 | CASSLGTAYNEQFF | TGTGCCAGCTCCCTCGGGACTGCTTACAATGAGCAGTTCTTC
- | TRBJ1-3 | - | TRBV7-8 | CASSSRPGKTGNTIYF | TGTGCCAGCAGCTCCCGACCGGGAAAGACTGGAAACACCATATATTTT
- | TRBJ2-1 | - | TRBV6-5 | CASSATSPYNEQFF | TGTGCCAGCAGCGCCACTAGCCCATACAATGAGCAGTTCTTC
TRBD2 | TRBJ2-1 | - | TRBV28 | CASSLGLAGVSEQFF | TGTGCCAGCAGTTTAGGCCTAGCGGGAGTCTCTGAGCAGTTCTTC
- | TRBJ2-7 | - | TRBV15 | CATSIGGSIVEQYF | TGTGCCACCAGCATAGGAGGGAGTATCGTCGAGCAGTACTTC
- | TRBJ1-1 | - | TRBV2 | CASSPWLGVNTEAFF | TGTGCCAGCAGTCCCTGGCTAGGCGTTAACACTGAAGCTTTCTTT
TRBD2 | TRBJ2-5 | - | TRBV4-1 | CASSQPSGSGTQYF | TGCGCCAGCAGCCAACCTAGCGGGAGTGGGACCCAGTACTTC
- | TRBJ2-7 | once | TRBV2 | CASSRLEFYEQYF | TGTGCCAGCAGTAGACTGGAATTCTACGAGCAGTACTTC
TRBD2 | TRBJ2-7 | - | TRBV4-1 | CASSQRLAGGSYEQYF | TGCGCCAGCAGCCAACGACTAGCGGGAGGGTCCTACGAGCAGTACTTC
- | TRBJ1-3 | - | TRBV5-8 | CASSRAGSGNTIYF | TGTGCCAGCAGCCGGGCAGGGTCTGGAAACACCATATATTTT
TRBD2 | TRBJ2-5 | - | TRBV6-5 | CASRRTSGRGETQYF | TGTGCCAGCAGGCGGACTAGCGGGAGGGGAGAGACCCAGTACTTC
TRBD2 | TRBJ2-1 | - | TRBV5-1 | CASSLLAGGSGNEQFF | TGCGCCAGCAGCTTACTAGCGGGAGGAAGTGGGAATGAGCAGTTCTTC
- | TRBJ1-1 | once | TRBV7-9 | CASSLVPGEAFF | TGTGCCAGCAGCTTAGTGCCAGGAGAAGCTTTCTTT
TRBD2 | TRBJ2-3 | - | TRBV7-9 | CASSLAGGVADTQYF | TGTGCCAGCAGCTTAGCTGGGGGGGTAGCAGATACGCAGTATTTT
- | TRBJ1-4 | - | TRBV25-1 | CASSESREVHEKLFF | TGTGCCAGCAGTGAATCGAGGGAGGTGCATGAAAAACTGTTTTTT
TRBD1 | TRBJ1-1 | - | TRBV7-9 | CASSPLRDRGDTEAFF | TGTGCCAGCAGCCCACTCCGGGACAGGGGAGACACTGAAGCTTTCTTT
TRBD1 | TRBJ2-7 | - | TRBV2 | CASRPRTGSEQYF | TGTGCCAGCAGGCCCAGGACAGGGAGCGAGCAGTACTTC
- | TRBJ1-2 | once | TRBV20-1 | CSAINYGYTF | TGCAGTGCTATAAACTATGGCTACACCTTC
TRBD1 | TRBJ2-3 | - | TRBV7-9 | CASRPPGDRVPDTQYF | TGTGCCAGCAGACCCCCCGGGGACAGGGTTCCAGATACGCAGTATTTT
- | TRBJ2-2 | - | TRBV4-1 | CASSQDRGSIHQANTGELFF | TGCGCCAGCAGCCAAGATCGGGGATCAATACATCAGGCCAACACCGGGGAGCTGTTTTTT
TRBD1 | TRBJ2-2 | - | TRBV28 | CASSHPKRTGEVGELFF | TGTGCCAGCAGTCATCCTAAGCGGACAGGGGAGGTCGGGGAGCTGTTTTTT
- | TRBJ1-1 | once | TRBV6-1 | CASSDPHRRERTEAFF | TGTGCCAGCAGTGACCCTCATCGGAGGGAACGCACTGAAGCTTTCTTT
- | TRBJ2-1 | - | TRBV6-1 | CASRAATFYNEQFF | TGTGCCAGCAGAGCGGCAACCTTCTACAATGAGCAGTTCTTC
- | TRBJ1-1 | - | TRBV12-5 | CASGVSGYITEAFF | TGTGCTAGTGGTGTGTCAGGGTATATCACTGAAGCTTTCTTT
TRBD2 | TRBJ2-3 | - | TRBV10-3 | CAISESAGLAGPRADTQYF | TGTGCCATCAGTGAGTCCGCGGGACTAGCGGGGCCGCGAGCGGATACGCAGTATTTT
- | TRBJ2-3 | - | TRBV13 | CASTLTDTQYF | TGTGCCAGCACCCTCACAGATACGCAGTATTTT
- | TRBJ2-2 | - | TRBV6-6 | CASTKTQGGELFF | TGTGCCAGCACTAAAACTCAGGGCGGGGAGCTGTTTTTT
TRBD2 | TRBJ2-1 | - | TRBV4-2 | CASSQDRGSGGARNEQFF | TGTGCCAGCAGCCAAGATCGGGGGAGCGGGGGGGCGAGGAATGAGCAGTTCTTC
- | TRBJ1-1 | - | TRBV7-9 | CASSSPGDPNTEAFF | TGTGCCAGCAGCTCCCCGGGGGACCCGAACACTGAAGCTTTCTTT
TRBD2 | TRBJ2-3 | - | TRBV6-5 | CASSPAGGRGDTQYF | TGTGCCAGCAGCCCAGCGGGGGGCCGGGGAGATACGCAGTATTTT
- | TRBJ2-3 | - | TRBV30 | CAWSGLQSTDTQYF | TGTGCCTGGAGCGGACTGCAAAGCACAGATACGCAGTATTTT
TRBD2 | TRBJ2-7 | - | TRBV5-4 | CASSLLAGLWNF | TGTGCCAGCAGCTTGCTAGCGGGGCTTTGGAACTTC
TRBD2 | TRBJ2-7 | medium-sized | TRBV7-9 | CASSGTSGVSSYEQYF | TGTGCCAGCAGCGGGACTAGCGGGGTCAGCTCCTACGAGCAGTACTTC
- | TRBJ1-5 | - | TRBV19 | CASSIVSAGGNQPQHF | TGTGCCAGTAGTATAGTGTCGGCCGGGGGCAATCAGCCCCAGCATTTT
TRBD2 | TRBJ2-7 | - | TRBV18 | CASSRGLADSYEQYF | TGTGCCAGCTCGAGGGGACTAGCGGACAGCTACGAGCAGTACTTC
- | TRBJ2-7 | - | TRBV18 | CASSPATAEQYF | TGTGCCAGCTCACCTGCAACAGCAGAGCAGTACTTC